This TCR beta chain was identified during a study of shared clonotypes between healthy human individuals. V lost 3 bases, J lost 7 bases, and 5 bases stayed unmatched. The germline gives CDR1 MNHEY, CDR2 SMNVEV (reference sequence). The CDR3 runs 14 residues. Method: immunoSEQ multiplex PCR; TCRdb's copy keeps in-frame clones and lacks some. Of hundreds of thousands of clones listed, 70% to 80% are singletons. This TCR was recovered from a woman in her thirties or forties in good health. Some clones in this sample may be carry-over from other donors' samples. The sample taken for sequencing was PBMCs. V gene TRBV27 combines with J gene TRBJ1-5; TRBD1 matches 8 bases. The CDR3 loop is CASSLDRVGQPQHF. The CDR3 DNA sequence: TGTGCCAGCAGTTTGGACAGGGTAGGGCAGCCCCAGCATTTT.